These 18 T cell receptor beta chains share one sample of origin, sequenced in a study of identifying expanded T cells in peripheral blood (dated by TCRdb to the late 2010s). Receptor libraries were prepared by the immunoSEQ multiplex PCR assay. As stored in TCRdb, this immuneACCESS dataset retains in-frame rearrangements with V and J assigned. A fraction of the clones does not appear; measured against another copy, unresolved V genes explain less than half of the discrepancy, and the remainder lacks a known reason. The sample table records approximately 120,000 clones; roughly 90% of these occur just once. Roughly 7.6% of the sample is taken by the ten largest. The sequenced sample was blood. These receptor sequences come from a person aged 18 to 75 in good health.

The gene calls are TRBV27 and TRBJ2-1; 7 bases are a match to TRBD2. V gave up 10 bases and J gave up 5 bases; unmatched junction bases: 11. Germline-derived CDR1 and CDR2 are MNHEY and SMNVEV (reference sequence). CDR3 length equals 14 residues. CDR3 in amino acids: CATSLGGSHNEQFF. CDR3 bases: TGTGCCACCTCCCTGGGGGGGTCCCACAATGAGCAGTTCTTC.

The rearrangement links TRBV27 to TRBJ1-5, with D perhaps TRBD1 (5 bases). This CDR3 is built from 16 residues. Germline CDR1 is MNHEY and CDR2 is SMNVEV (reference sequence). The V and J ends lost 6 bases and 7 bases respectively, with 22 bases between them. The CDR3 loop is CASSRQGRVGGQPQHF. In nucleotides, the CDR3 is TGTGCCAGCAGCCGCCAGGGCAGGGTTGGCGGACAGCCCCAGCATTTT.

For the CDR3, the DNA is TGCGCCAGCAGCTTGGCCGGGACTAGCGGGAGGAGCCCCATTGACCGGGAGCTGTTTTTT. Protein sequence: CASSLAGTSGRSPIDRELFF. J is TRBJ2-2 and V is TRBV5-1, with TRBD2 matching 15 bases. The V segment lost 0 bases and the J segment 9 bases; nucleotides outside the gene matches: 15. The germline V gene encodes CDR1 SGHRS and CDR2 YFSETQ. The CDR3 covers 20 residues.

The chain recombines TRBV21-1 with TRBJ2-7; the table's D call, TRBD1, was not checked against the DNA. TRBV21-1 counts as a pseudogene. This CDR3 is 18 amino acids long. The CDR3 DNA sequence: TGTGCCAGCAGCAAAGTAGCCCCGGACAGGGGGCGTCCCTACGAGCAGTACTTC. Protein product: CASSKVAPDRGRPYEQYF.

This clone was counted only a few times. The chain is built from TRBV7-2 and TRBJ1-1; D is uncertain. Trimming took 5 bases from V and 7 from J, leaving 14 bases between them. The CDR3 is made up of 13 amino acids. The germline CDR1 and CDR2 sequences are SGHTA and FQGNSA. CDR3 sequence reads: CASSELGFLEAFF. CDR3 nucleotides: TGTGCCAGCAGCGAGCTAGGGTTCCTTGAAGCTTTCTTT.

The rearrangement uses TRBV9 and TRBJ2-2; D might be TRBD2 (5 bases). Trimming shortened V by 4 bases and J by 1 base, and 14 bases separated the two germline ends. The germline CDR1 and CDR2 sequences are SGDLS and YYNGEE. The CDR3 sequence is 16 residues long. This CDR3 is CASSSHLSGNTGELFF. The CDR3 DNA sequence: TGTGCCAGCAGCTCCCATCTAAGCGGGAACACCGGGGAGCTGTTTTTT.

The chain uses TRBV5-8 and TRBJ1-5; the D gene is possibly TRBD1 (6 bases). The CDR3 is 14 amino acids. With 4 bases removed from V and 3 bases from J, the gap between germline ends came to 11 bases. Germline lookup yields CDR1 SGHTS and CDR2 YDEGEE. The CDR3 is CASSDRDNNQPQHF. CDR3 coding DNA: TGTGCCAGCAGCGACCGGGACAACAATCAGCCCCAGCATTTT.

The chain links TRBV5-1 to TRBJ2-2; TRBD2 matches 10 bases. Germline CDR1 is SGHRS and CDR2 is YFSETQ. V shed 0 bases and J 8 bases; nucleotides not matched to a gene: 13. This CDR3 has 18 residues. The CDR3, as DNA: TGCGCCAGCAGCTTGGCGAAGCATATAGCGGGAGGAAGTGGGGAGCTGTTTTTT. Translating gives CASSLAKHIAGGSGELFF. Using reference TRBV5-1 and TRBJ2-2 for the parts outside the CDR3, the full variable domain is KAGVTQTPRYLIKTRGQQVTLSCSPISGHRSVSWYQQTPGQGLQFLFEYFSETQRNKGNFPGRFSGRQFSNSRSEMNVSTLELGDSALYLCASSLAKHIAGGSGELFFGEGSRLTVL.

This clone was seen only once. The rearrangement links TRBV28 to TRBJ1-3, with 8 bases aligning to TRBD1. From germline, CDR1 is MDHEN and CDR2 SYDVKM. The trim removed 4 bases at V and 3 bases at J, leaving 5 bases unmatched. This CDR3 is built from 15 residues. The CDR3, as DNA: TGTGCCAGCAGTTCTACAGGGGGGGGTGGAAACACCATATATTTT. Translated: CASSSTGGGGNTIYF.

V gene TRBV19 combines with J gene TRBJ1-2, with D perhaps TRBD1 (6 bases). Looked up from germline, CDR1 is LNHDA and CDR2 is SQIVND (reference sequence). The CDR3 sequence is 13 residues long. Trimming removed 1 base from V and 8 bases from J, with 11 bases in between. The CDR3 nucleotides are TGTGCCAGTAGTATAGCCCGGCAGGGGGGCTACACCTTC. Translated, it gives CASSIARQGGYTF.

This clone was seen more than once but under ten times. V is TRBV2 and J is TRBJ2-1; 10 bases are shared with TRBD2. V trimming: 5 bases; J trimming: 1 base; junction bases outside the gene matches: 2. Germline CDR1 reads SNHLY; CDR2 reads FYNNEI. The CDR3 contains 15 residues. This CDR3 is CASSLAGGSYNEQFF. As DNA, the CDR3 is TGTGCCAGCAGTTTAGCGGGAGGATCCTACAATGAGCAGTTCTTC.

This rearrangement joins TRBV5-4 to TRBJ2-1; TRBD2 aligns across 7 bases. V lost 4 bases and J lost 5; bases outside the gene matches: 12. Germline V CDR1 and CDR2: SGHNT, YYREEE (reference sequence). The length of the CDR3 is 16 residues. CDR3 loop: CASSERLAATHNEQFF. The CDR3 DNA reads TGTGCCAGCAGCGAGCGACTAGCAGCGACCCACAATGAGCAGTTCTTC.

CDR3 residues: CASRTDSDYGYTF. The CDR3 DNA reads as TGTGCCAGCAGGACCGACAGTGACTATGGCTACACCTTC. The chain couples TRBV6-6 to TRBJ1-2, with TRBD1 as a possible D gene (5 bases). Germline V lookup: CDR1 MNHNY, CDR2 SVGAGI (reference sequence). The ends were cut back, 6 bases at V and 3 bases at J, with 11 bases in the middle. The CDR3 totals 13 residues.

The chain uses TRBV7-2 and TRBJ2-1, with TRBD2 matching over 8 bases. The ends lost 2 bases at V and 2 bases at J; junction bases unmatched: 5. The CDR3 runs to 16 residues. The germline gives CDR1 SGHTA, CDR2 FQGNSA. The CDR3 here is CASSLSGAGAYNEQFF. In nucleotides, the CDR3 is TGTGCCAGCAGCTTAAGCGGAGCGGGAGCCTACAATGAGCAGTTCTTC.

This chain uses TRBV19 with TRBJ2-7, with D maybe TRBD2 (7 bases). The CDR3 length is 16 residues. V lost 3 bases, J lost 1 base, and 16 bases lay in between. Germline lookup yields CDR1 LNHDA and CDR2 SQIVND (reference sequence). In DNA, the CDR3 is TGTGCCAGTAGTATTTCTGCGGGGGCCTTATCCTACGAGCAGTACTTC. It codes for CASSISAGALSYEQYF.

This chain joins TRBV5-6 and TRBJ2-7; D possibly uses TRBD1 or TRBD2 (6 bases each). V dropped 6 bases and J dropped 5 bases, with 15 bases sitting between them. The germline V gene encodes CDR1 SGHDT and CDR2 YYEEEE. This CDR3 has 13 amino acids. Here the CDR3 DNA reads TGTGCCAGCAATTCGGGGGCGCGGGACGAGCAGTACTTC. It yields the protein CASNSGARDEQYF.

This clone was observed a single time. The rearrangement uses TRBV9 and TRBJ2-5, with 8 nucleotides matching TRBD2. The V gene end was trimmed by 4 bases and the J gene end by 5 bases; junction bases not matched to a gene: 7. In germline, CDR1 is SGDLS, CDR2 YYNGEE. This CDR3 has 14 amino acids. Here the CDR3 reads CASSTSGGWETQYF. The CDR3 nucleotides read TGTGCCAGCAGCACCAGCGGGGGATGGGAGACCCAGTACTTC.

The chain recombines TRBV6-1 with TRBJ2-1; D perhaps matches TRBD2 (6 bases). The CDR3 has 14 residues. Germline values: CDR1 MNHNS, CDR2 SASEGT. Trimming shortened V by 7 bases and J by 15 bases, and 25 bases separated the two germline ends. The CDR3 DNA is TGTGCCAGCACCCAAGGGTGGGGGGACTTGGTTGTGTTCTTC. Translating it yields CASTQGWGDLVVFF.